A selection of T cell receptor beta chains follows, all from one sample in a study of human T cells and chemical hapten exposure. In TCRdb, the RACE reads were re-called with MiXCR into one record per CDR3 protein. The sample yields a few hundred thousand distinct CDR3 sequences, about 5% seen once. The starting material was whole blood, obtained in connection with sensitization to the hapten diphenylcyclopropenone (DPC). These TCRs come from a woman younger than 35 with alopecia areata. Some clones in this sample may be carry-over from other donors' samples. The CDR3 runs from the conserved cysteine through the conserved F or W. Each record gives: J gene, V gene, clone size, D gene, CDR3 DNA, CDR3 protein. A D gene is named only where the DNA matches it firmly. Part of the rows lack a size; the others show once, few, many or a class for expanded clones.

J gene: TRBJ2-7
V gene: TRBV20-1
clone size: few
D gene: TRBD1
CDR3 DNA: TGCAGTGCCTCTCCCGGGACAGGGTCGTACGAGCAGTACTTC
CDR3 protein: CSASPGTGSYEQYF

J gene: TRBJ2-5
V gene: TRBV3-1
clone size: .
D gene: .
CDR3 DNA: TGTGCCAGCAGCCAAGATCTGCGGGGCCAAGAGACCCAGTACTTC
CDR3 protein: CASSQDLRGQETQYF

J gene: TRBJ2-7
V gene: TRBV29-1
clone size: many
D gene: .
CDR3 DNA: TGCAGCGTCGCCCATAGGACGGGGAAATACTACGAGCAGTACTTC
CDR3 protein: CSVAHRTGKYYEQYF

J gene: TRBJ1-5
V gene: TRBV5-1
clone size: many
D gene: .
CDR3 DNA: TGCGCCAGCAGCTTGGAAGGCAGTCAGCCCCAGCATTTT
CDR3 protein: CASSLEGSQPQHF

J gene: TRBJ1-1
V gene: TRBV6-2/TRBV6-3
clone size: .
D gene: .
CDR3 DNA: TGTGCCAGCAGTTCACGACCCAGTTCGATGAACACTGAAGCTTTCTTT
CDR3 protein: CASSSRPSSMNTEAFF

J gene: TRBJ2-3
V gene: TRBV12-3/TRBV12-4
clone size: .
D gene: TRBD2
CDR3 DNA: TGTGCCAGCGGTGGAGCTAGCGGGGGCCCGAGCACAGATACGCAGTATTTT
CDR3 protein: CASGGASGGPSTDTQYF

J gene: TRBJ2-1
V gene: TRBV10-3
clone size: few
D gene: TRBD2
CDR3 DNA: TGTGCCATCAGTGACCTAGCGGGGGCCTCCTACAATGAGCAGTTCTTC
CDR3 protein: CAISDLAGASYNEQFF

J gene: TRBJ1-1
V gene: TRBV5-6
clone size: few
D gene: .
CDR3 DNA: TGTGCCAGCAGTCGGGAGCAGTTGGTAAACACTGAAGCTTTCTTT
CDR3 protein: CASSREQLVNTEAFF

J gene: TRBJ2-4
V gene: TRBV2
clone size: many
D gene: .
CDR3 DNA: TGTGCCAGCAGAGTCTCCGCTTACATTCAGTACTTC
CDR3 protein: CASRVSAYIQYF

J gene: TRBJ1-6
V gene: TRBV5-1
clone size: many
D gene: .
CDR3 DNA: TGCGCCAGCAGCTCGGGACTACAGGGTTTAGATTCACCCCTCCACTTT
CDR3 protein: CASSSGLQGLDSPLHF

J gene: TRBJ1-2
V gene: TRBV7-2
clone size: many
D gene: .
CDR3 DNA: TGTGCCAGCAGCTTACCAGGGTTTTATGGCTACACCTTC
CDR3 protein: CASSLPGFYGYTF

J gene: TRBJ2-5
V gene: TRBV5-6
clone size: .
D gene: .
CDR3 DNA: TGTGCCAGCAGCGCTGGGCCGGAGACCCAGTACTTC
CDR3 protein: CASSAGPETQYF

J gene: TRBJ1-3
V gene: TRBV5-6
clone size: .
D gene: .
CDR3 DNA: TGTGCCAGCAGCTTGGGGACAACCTGGGGAAACACCATATATTTT
CDR3 protein: CASSLGTTWGNTIYF

J gene: TRBJ2-2
V gene: TRBV27
clone size: many
D gene: TRBD2
CDR3 DNA: TGTGCCAGCAGTTGGGACTATCTCACCGGGGAGCTGTTTTTT
CDR3 protein: CASSWDYLTGELFF

J gene: TRBJ2-7
V gene: TRBV28
clone size: many
D gene: TRBD2
CDR3 DNA: TGTGCCAGCAGCTCCCCGACTAGCGGGGGGCAATACGAGCAGTACTTC
CDR3 protein: CASSSPTSGGQYEQYF

J gene: TRBJ2-7
V gene: TRBV7-2
clone size: many
D gene: .
CDR3 DNA: TGTGCCAGCAGCTTAGATTACCGGTCCTACGAGCAGTACTTC
CDR3 protein: CASSLDYRSYEQYF

J gene: TRBJ2-5
V gene: TRBV5-1
clone size: many
D gene: .
CDR3 DNA: TGCGCCAGCAGCTTATCGAGAACGGCGTCGGAGACCCAGTACTTC
CDR3 protein: CASSLSRTASETQYF

J gene: TRBJ1-1
V gene: TRBV7-7
clone size: many
D gene: TRBD1
CDR3 DNA: TGTGCTAGCAGCTTAGATCTGGACAGGGGGGACACTGAAGCTTTCTTT
CDR3 protein: CASSLDLDRGDTEAFF

J gene: TRBJ1-2
V gene: TRBV27
clone size: few
D gene: .
CDR3 DNA: TGTGCCACCAGGACATCCGACGGTGGCTACACCTTC
CDR3 protein: CATRTSDGGYTF

J gene: TRBJ1-1
V gene: TRBV2
clone size: .
D gene: .
CDR3 DNA: TGTGCCAGCAGTGATGGGGTCACTGAAACTTTCTTT
CDR3 protein: CASSDGVTETFF

J gene: TRBJ2-4
V gene: TRBV7-2
clone size: many
D gene: .
CDR3 DNA: TGTGCCAGCACGGTTGACAGTTTCATTCAGTACTTC
CDR3 protein: CASTVDSFIQYF

J gene: TRBJ1-2
V gene: TRBV20-1
clone size: .
D gene: .
CDR3 DNA: TGCAGTGCTAGAGACCGTTATGGCTACACCTTC
CDR3 protein: CSARDRYGYTF

J gene: TRBJ1-4
V gene: TRBV29-1
clone size: many
D gene: .
CDR3 DNA: TGCAGCGTTGCAGGGTTAACTAATGAAAAACTGTTTTTT
CDR3 protein: CSVAGLTNEKLFF

J gene: TRBJ2-3
V gene: TRBV7-9
clone size: many
D gene: .
CDR3 DNA: TGTGCCAGCAGCTTAGCGAGGGGCGCAGATACGCAGTATTTT
CDR3 protein: CASSLARGADTQYF

J gene: TRBJ2-3
V gene: TRBV11-2
clone size: .
D gene: .
CDR3 DNA: TGTGCCAGCAGCTTAGGATTGTGGCAGGGTTGGGGCGCAGATACGCAGTATTTT
CDR3 protein: CASSLGLWQGWGADTQYF

J gene: TRBJ1-1
V gene: TRBV6-7
clone size: few
D gene: .
CDR3 DNA: TGTGCCAGCAGTTACTCGAAGCGGGGCAGGAACTCCTCCACTGAAGCTTTCTTT
CDR3 protein: CASSYSKRGRNSSTEAFF

J gene: TRBJ1-1
V gene: TRBV7-2
clone size: many
D gene: .
CDR3 DNA: TGTGCCAGCAGCTTAGGACCCCCTGGCGGGGCGGGAGCTTTCTTT
CDR3 protein: CASSLGPPGGAGAFF

J gene: TRBJ2-2
V gene: TRBV28
clone size: many
D gene: TRBD2
CDR3 DNA: TGTGCCAGCGGATCTATTAGCGGGGGAGCCGGGGAGCTGTTTTTT
CDR3 protein: CASGSISGGAGELFF

J gene: TRBJ2-3
V gene: TRBV7-2
clone size: many
D gene: .
CDR3 DNA: TGTGCCAGCAGCTTATATGAGGATACGCAGTATTTT
CDR3 protein: CASSLYEDTQYF

J gene: TRBJ2-3
V gene: TRBV5-1
clone size: many
D gene: .
CDR3 DNA: TGCGCCAGCAGCCGACGGACGGCAGCGACTAGCACAGATACGCAGTATTTT
CDR3 protein: CASSRRTAATSTDTQYF

J gene: TRBJ1-3
V gene: TRBV12-3/TRBV12-4
clone size: many
D gene: .
CDR3 DNA: TGTGCCAGCAGCAAAAGGAAATATGGAAACACCATATATTTT
CDR3 protein: CASSKRKYGNTIYF

J gene: TRBJ2-5
V gene: TRBV5-6
clone size: many
D gene: TRBD2
CDR3 DNA: TGTGCCAGCAGTTCTTTGGGACTAGCCAAAGAGACCCAGTACTTC
CDR3 protein: CASSSLGLAKETQYF

J gene: TRBJ2-5
V gene: TRBV2
clone size: few
D gene: TRBD1
CDR3 DNA: TGTGCCAGCAGCCCAAACCTAGGGACAGGAACAGAGACCCAGTACTTC
CDR3 protein: CASSPNLGTGTETQYF

J gene: TRBJ1-5
V gene: TRBV20-1
clone size: few
D gene: .
CDR3 DNA: TGCAGTGCTAGTCCGTCCAATCAGCCCCAGCATTTT
CDR3 protein: CSASPSNQPQHF

J gene: TRBJ1-5
V gene: TRBV20-1
clone size: few
D gene: .
CDR3 DNA: TGCAGTGTCGGACCTTTCAATCAGCCCCAGCATTTT
CDR3 protein: CSVGPFNQPQHF

J gene: TRBJ1-6
V gene: TRBV25-1
clone size: .
D gene: TRBD1
CDR3 DNA: TGTGCCAGCAGTAAGAATACAGGGGTCGGACCCCTCCACTTT
CDR3 protein: CASSKNTGVGPLHF